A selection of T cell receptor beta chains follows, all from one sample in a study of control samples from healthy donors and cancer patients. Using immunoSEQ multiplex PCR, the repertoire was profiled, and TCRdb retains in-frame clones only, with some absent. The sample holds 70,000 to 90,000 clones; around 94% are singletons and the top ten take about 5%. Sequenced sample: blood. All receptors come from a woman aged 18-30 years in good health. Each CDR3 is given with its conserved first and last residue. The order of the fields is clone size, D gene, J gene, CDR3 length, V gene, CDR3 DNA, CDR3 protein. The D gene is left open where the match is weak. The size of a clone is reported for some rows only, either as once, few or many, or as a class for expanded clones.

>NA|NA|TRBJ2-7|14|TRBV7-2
TGTGCCAGCAGCTTAGACGGGCCAGTTTACGAGCAGTACTTC
CASSLDGPVYEQYF
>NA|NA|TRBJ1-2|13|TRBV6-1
TGTGCCAGCAGTGATCCCGTCCGCTATGGCTACACCTTC
CASSDPVRYGYTF
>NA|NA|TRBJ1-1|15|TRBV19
TGTGCCAGTAGTATAAGGACAGCGCATCCCGCTGAAGCTTTCTTT
CASSIRTAHPAEAFF
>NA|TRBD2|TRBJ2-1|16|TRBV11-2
TGTGCCAGCAGCGCAGCCCCAGGGACTAAAAACAATGAGCAGTTCTTC
CASSAAPGTKNNEQFF
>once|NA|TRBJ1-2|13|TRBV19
TGTGCCAGTAGTAACCCCATCACGGGGGGCTACACCTTC
CASSNPITGGYTF
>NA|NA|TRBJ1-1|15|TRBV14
TGTGCCAGCAGCCAAGGACCGGGCCGTGTCCCCATGTCCTTCTTT
CASSQGPGRVPMSFF
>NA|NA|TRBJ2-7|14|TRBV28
TGTGCCAGCAGTCTTACAGGGAGAGGCTACGAGCAGTACTTC
CASSLTGRGYEQYF
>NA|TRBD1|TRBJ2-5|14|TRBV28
TGTGCCAGCAGTTACCGAGGGGGCGGAGAGACCCAGTACTTC
CASSYRGGGETQYF
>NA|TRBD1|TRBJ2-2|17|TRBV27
TGTGCCAGCAGTTTATTCATCGGGACAGGGGGCACCGGGGAGCTGTTTTTT
CASSLFIGTGGTGELFF
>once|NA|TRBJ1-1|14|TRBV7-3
TGTGCCAGCAGCCCGTGGGGGGGGTCTGCTGAAGCTTTCTTT
CASSPWGGSAEAFF
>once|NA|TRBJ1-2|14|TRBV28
TGTGCCAGCAGTGGGGTAGTTCGGGCCTATGGCTACACCTTC
CASSGVVRAYGYTF
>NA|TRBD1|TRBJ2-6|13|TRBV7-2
TGTGCCAGCAGCCCGGGACAGGGCAACGTCCTGACTTTC
CASSPGQGNVLTF
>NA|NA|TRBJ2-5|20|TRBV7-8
TGTGCCAGCAGCTCTCGTAGGGTGGGTGACCCACATGGGCGCGAAGAGACCCAGTACTTC
CASSSRRVGDPHGREETQYF
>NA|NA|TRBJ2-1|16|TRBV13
TGTGCCAGCAGCTCCCCGGGGCTAGGTTCTTACAATGAGCAGTTCTTC
CASSSPGLGSYNEQFF
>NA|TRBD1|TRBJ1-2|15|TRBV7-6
TGTGCCAGCAGCAGAAAGGGACAGGGTCTTGAAGGCTACACCTTC
CASSRKGQGLEGYTF
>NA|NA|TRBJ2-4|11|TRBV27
TGTGCCAGCGGCACTCGAAACATTCAGTACTTC
CASGTRNIQYF
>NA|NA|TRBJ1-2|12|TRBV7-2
TGTGCCAGCAGCTTCTCCCGTACCGTCTACACCTTC
CASSFSRTVYTF
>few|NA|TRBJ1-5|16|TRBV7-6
TGTGCCAGCAGCTTAGTACCCGGGCCCGGCAATCAGCCCCAGCATTTT
CASSLVPGPGNQPQHF
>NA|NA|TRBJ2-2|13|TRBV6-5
TGTGCCGGTGGGGGGCGAGCCACCGGGGAGCTGTTTTTT
CAGGGRATGELFF
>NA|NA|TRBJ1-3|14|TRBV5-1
TGCGCCAGCCCCCCCCTAGCCTCTGGAAACACCATATATTTT
CASPPLASGNTIYF
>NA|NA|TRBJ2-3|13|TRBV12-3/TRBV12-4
TGTGCCAGCAGCTTGGACACAACAGATACGCAGTATTTT
CASSLDTTDTQYF
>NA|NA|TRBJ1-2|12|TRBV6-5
TGTGCCAGCAGGATTTCCCCCTATGGCTACACCTTC
CASRISPYGYTF
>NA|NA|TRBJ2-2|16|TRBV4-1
TGCGCCAGCAGCCAAGTGAGTGCTAGTGGCACCGGGGAGCTGTTTTTT
CASSQVSASGTGELFF
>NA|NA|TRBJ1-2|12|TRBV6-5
TGTGCCAGGGGAGGGTCGGGCTATGGCTACACCTTC
CARGGSGYGYTF
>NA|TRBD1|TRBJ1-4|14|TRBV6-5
TGTGCCAGCAGTTCCGGACAGGGTCGCGAAAAACTGTTTTTT
CASSSGQGREKLFF
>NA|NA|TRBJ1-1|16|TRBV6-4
TGTGCCAGCAGTGACTCCTCCCCAGGACTCCCTACTGAAGCTTTCTTT
CASSDSSPGLPTEAFF
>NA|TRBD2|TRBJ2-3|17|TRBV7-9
TGTGCCAGCAGCTTAGGCCTAGCGGGATGGGCCGCAGATACGCAGTATTTT
CASSLGLAGWAADTQYF
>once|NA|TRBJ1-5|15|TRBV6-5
TGTGCCAGCAGGGCGTTAGGGGGGGCGGGTCAGCCCCAGCATTTT
CASRALGGAGQPQHF
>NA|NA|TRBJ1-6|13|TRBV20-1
TGCAGTGCTAGTTTAGGTCTTCGTTCACCCCTCCACTTT
CSASLGLRSPLHF
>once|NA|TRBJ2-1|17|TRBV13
TGTGCCAGCAGCTTAGGACTAGCCCCCCGCTCCTACAATGAGCAGTTCTTC
CASSLGLAPRSYNEQFF
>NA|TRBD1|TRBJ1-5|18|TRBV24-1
TGTGCCACCAGTGATTCTGGTAGGACAGGGGCAAGTAGACAGCCCCAGCATTTT
CATSDSGRTGASRQPQHF
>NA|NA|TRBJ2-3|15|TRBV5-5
TGTGCCAGCAGGACCGGGACGCCCCGCCTGGATACGCAGTATTTT
CASRTGTPRLDTQYF
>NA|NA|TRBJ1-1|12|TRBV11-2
TGTGCCAGCAGCTTAGCCGGTAATGAAGCTTTCTTT
CASSLAGNEAFF
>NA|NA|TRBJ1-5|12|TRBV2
TGTGCCAGCAGGGGGGTCCTTCAGCCCCAGCATTTT
CASRGVLQPQHF
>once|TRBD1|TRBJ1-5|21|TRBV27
TGTGCCAGCAGTCCAAGGACGAGACAGGGGGCTCCTCGGAATAGCAATCAGCCCCAGCATTTT
CASSPRTRQGAPRNSNQPQHF
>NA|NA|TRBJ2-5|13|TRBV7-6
TGTGCCAGCAGCGCCTTCGAGGGCGAGACCCAGTACTTC
CASSAFEGETQYF
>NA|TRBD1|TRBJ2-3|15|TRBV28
TGTGCCAGCAGTTTGGGACAGGGGGATATAGATACGCAGTATTTT
CASSLGQGDIDTQYF
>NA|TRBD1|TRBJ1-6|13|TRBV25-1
TGTGCCAGCACGACAGGGCAGGGTTCACCCCTCCACTTT
CASTTGQGSPLHF
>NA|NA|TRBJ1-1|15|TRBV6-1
TGTGCCAGCAGTGAATCTGTCTCGATGAACACTGAAGCTTTCTTT
CASSESVSMNTEAFF
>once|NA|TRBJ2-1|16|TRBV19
TGTGCCAGTAGTATGGGGCTAGCAGGGTCGTACAATGAGCAGTTCTTC
CASSMGLAGSYNEQFF
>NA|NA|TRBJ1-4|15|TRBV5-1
TGCGCCAGCAGCTCCGGGACCACAACTAATGAAAAACTGTTTTTT
CASSSGTTTNEKLFF
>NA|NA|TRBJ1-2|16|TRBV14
TGTGCCAGCAGCCTAACCCTCGAGGAGGGTAACTATGGCTACACCTTC
CASSLTLEEGNYGYTF
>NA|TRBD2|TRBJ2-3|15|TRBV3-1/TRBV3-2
TGTGCCAGCAGCCAAGGACTAGCGGTGGGCCTTACGCAGTATTTT
CASSQGLAVGLTQYF
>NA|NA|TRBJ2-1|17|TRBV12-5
TGTGCTAGTGCCCGAGGGGGGGGCGGGAGCTCCTACAATGAGCAGTTCTTC
CASARGGGGSSYNEQFF
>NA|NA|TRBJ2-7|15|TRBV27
TGTGCCAGCAGTTTAAGTGGCAGGGGAGCCTACGAGCAGTACTTC
CASSLSGRGAYEQYF
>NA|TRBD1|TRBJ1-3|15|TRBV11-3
TGTGCCAGCAGCCCGGGACAGGGGCCCGGAAACACCATATATTTT
CASSPGQGPGNTIYF